This entry lists 27 T cell receptor beta chains sequenced from one sample in a study of blood T cell repertoires in COVID-19. Produced via immunoSEQ multiplex PCR; TCRdb's table is partial and in-frame only. This table has roughly 120,000 clones, approximately 80% appearing once. The sample consisted of peripheral blood. The receptors originated from a man between 70 and 80 years old with acute or convalescent COVID-19.

The chain combines TRBV11-2 with TRBJ2-7, with a weak D call TRBD2 (6 bases). There are 15 residues in the CDR3. The V gene lost 5 bases and the J gene lost 0 bases, with 14 bases spanning the gap. Germline CDR1 and CDR2: SGHAT and FQNNGV. CDR3 amino acids: CASSNGWRDSYEQYF. For the CDR3, the DNA is TGTGCCAGCAGCAATGGTTGGCGGGACTCCTACGAGCAGTACTTC.

This clone was counted only a few times. The chain links TRBV7-2 to TRBJ1-1; 7 nucleotides agree with TRBD1. The CDR3 is made up of 15 amino acids. CDR1 is SGHTA, CDR2 FQGNSA, per germline. The junction had 16 bases not matched to a gene; V was cut back by 4 bases and J by 11 bases. The DNA of the CDR3 is TGTGCCAGCAGCTGGCCCGGCAGGGGGATTTCACAGGCTTTCTTT. Its protein is CASSWPGRGISQAFF.

The chain carries TRBV20-1 and TRBJ2-7, with 9 bases that match TRBD2. J lost 0 bases, V lost 3 bases, and 21 bases had no gene match. This CDR3 spans 20 amino acids. Germline V gives CDR1 DFQATT, CDR2 SNEGSKA (reference sequence). The DNA of the CDR3 is TGCAGTGCTAGTTTTACACCCGGCCTAGCGGGAATTAAAAGCTCCTACGAGCAGTACTTC. The encoded protein is CSASFTPGLAGIKSSYEQYF.

The CDR3 reads CASSRSAGKNEQYF. CDR3 sequence (DNA): TGTGCCAGCAGCCGTTCCGCAGGGAAGAACGAGCAGTACTTC. V is TRBV5-4 and J is TRBJ2-7; the D gene is possibly TRBD1 (5 bases). V was trimmed by 4 bases and J by 5 bases, leaving 16 bases between them. Germline V gene data show CDR1 as SGHNT and CDR2 as YYREEE (reference sequence). CDR3 length equals 14 residues.

This rearrangement joins TRBV27 to TRBJ2-1; 12 bases map to TRBD1. The germline V gene has CDR1 MNHEY and CDR2 SMNVEV (reference sequence). The CDR3 is 17 amino acids. The ends lost 1 base at V and 8 bases at J; junction bases unmatched: 9. CDR3 in amino acids: CASSLLDAGQGAHEQFF. CDR3 in DNA: TGTGCCAGCAGTTTATTAGACGCGGGACAGGGGGCTCATGAGCAGTTCTTC.

The chain employs TRBV19 and TRBJ1-2; D gene ambiguous. Germline loops: CDR1 LNHDA, CDR2 SQIVND (reference sequence). V lost 3 bases, J lost 8 bases, and 13 bases lay in between. This CDR3 region has 13 residues. The CDR3 loop reads CASSIGGRRGYTF. CDR3 bases: TGTGCCAGTAGTATTGGAGGGCGCAGAGGCTACACCTTC.

The chain employs TRBV9 and TRBJ2-1; 9 nucleotides match TRBD2. With 7 bases clipped from V and 9 bases from J, the junction kept 14 bases outside the gene matches. The germline gives CDR1 SGDLS, CDR2 YYNGEE. The CDR3 is 15 amino acids. Written as DNA, the CDR3 is TGTGCCAGCCGGGAACTAGCGGGTGGGGCCGGTGAGCAGTTCTTC. It codes for CASRELAGGAGEQFF. Together with reference TRBV9 and TRBJ2-1, the CDR3 gives the full variable domain: DSGVTQTPKHLITATGQRVTLRCSPRSGDLSVYWYQQSLDQGLQFLIQYYNGEERAKGNILERFSAQQFPDLHSELNLSSLELGDSALYFCASRELAGGAGEQFFGPGTRLTVL.

CDR3 DNA sequence: TGCGCCAGCAGCTTGGGGGACAGGGTGAACACTGAAGCTTTCTTT. This sequence encodes CASSLGDRVNTEAFF. The chain recombines TRBV5-1 with TRBJ1-1, with 9 bases matching TRBD1. Germline values: CDR1 SGHRS, CDR2 YFSETQ. The CDR3 covers 15 residues. V gave up 0 bases and J gave up 0 bases; unmatched junction bases: 0. Drawing the rest from reference TRBV5-1 and TRBJ1-1, the complete variable domain is KAGVTQTPRYLIKTRGQQVTLSCSPISGHRSVSWYQQTPGQGLQFLFEYFSETQRNKGNFPGRFSGRQFSNSRSEMNVSTLELGDSALYLCASSLGDRVNTEAFFGQGTRLTVV.

The chain recombines TRBV28 with TRBJ1-5, with TRBD1 identical over 7 bases. With V trimmed by 6 bases and J by 3 bases, 2 bases remained unmatched. The CDR3 runs 13 residues. Germline V gene sequence: CDR1 MDHEN, CDR2 SYDVKM. DNA for the CDR3: TGTGCCAGCAGGGACAGGCTCAATCAGCCCCAGCATTTT. The encoded protein is CASRDRLNQPQHF.

V and J are TRBV27 and TRBJ2-7; 8 nucleotides agree with TRBD2. This CDR3 comprises 15 residues. Germline V gene data show CDR1 as MNHEY and CDR2 as SMNVEV (reference sequence). V was clipped by 4 bases and J by 3 bases; unmatched bases: 8. The CDR3 coding sequence is TGTGCCAGCAGTTGGCCTGCGGGGGGAAGCTACGAGCAGTACTTC. Its translation is CASSWPAGGSYEQYF.

The chain uses TRBV27 and TRBJ1-2; 11 bases map to TRBD1. The V gene's germline CDR1 is MNHEY and CDR2 SMNVEV (reference sequence). The CDR3 loop spans 17 amino acids. Trimming at V came to 5 bases and at J to 6 bases, leaving 14 bases not matched to a gene. The CDR3 here is CASSLSPGQGVLNGYTF. The CDR3 nucleotides read TGTGCCAGCAGTCTCAGTCCGGGACAGGGGGTTCTCAATGGCTACACCTTC.

This clone came up a few times. The V gene is TRBV29-1, the J gene TRBJ1-1; 9 bases match TRBD1. The CDR3 is made up of 13 amino acids. Germline loops: CDR1 SQVTM, CDR2 ANQGSEA. J was trimmed by 5 bases and V by 3 bases; bases with no gene match: 4. This CDR3 reads CSVDTGGGTEAFF. DNA of the CDR3: TGCAGCGTTGATACAGGGGGCGGAACTGAAGCTTTCTTT.

The chain employs TRBV5-1 and TRBJ1-2; maybe TRBD1 (6 bases). This CDR3 comprises 13 residues. The germline V and J ends were trimmed by 0 bases and 6 bases, with 9 bases remaining between them. The germline V gene has CDR1 SGHRS and CDR2 YFSETQ. The CDR3 DNA sequence: TGCGCCAGCAGCTTGGAGGGGGAGAATGGCTACACCTTC. Its translation: CASSLEGENGYTF. The variable domain in full, with the rest retrieved from reference TRBV5-1 and TRBJ1-2, is KAGVTQTPRYLIKTRGQQVTLSCSPISGHRSVSWYQQTPGQGLQFLFEYFSETQRNKGNFPGRFSGRQFSNSRSEMNVSTLELGDSALYLCASSLEGENGYTFGSGTRLTVV.

The rearrangement uses TRBV7-6 and TRBJ2-7, with D possibly matching TRBD2 (5 bases). The CDR3 contains 13 residues. The germline V gene encodes CDR1 SGHVS and CDR2 FNYEAQ. Trimming stripped 5 bases from V and 0 bases from J, with 8 bases between. The CDR3 spells CASSQGSSYEQYF. The CDR3 DNA reads TGTGCCAGCAGCCAAGGGAGCTCCTACGAGCAGTACTTC. Drawing the rest from reference TRBV7-6 and TRBJ2-7, the complete variable domain is GAGVSQSPRYKVTKRGQDVALRCDPISGHVSLYWYRQALGQGPEFLTYFNYEAQQDKSGLPNDRFSAERPEGSISTLTIQRTEQRDSAMYRCASSQGSSYEQYFGPGTRLTVT.

The V and J genes are TRBV5-1 and TRBJ2-1; 12 positions agree with TRBD2. The V and J ends lost 2 bases and 9 bases, in that order; junction bases with no gene match: 3. This CDR3 region has 14 residues. Germline loops: CDR1 SGHRS, CDR2 YFSETQ. DNA of the CDR3: TGCGCCAGCAGCTTCGGACTAGCGGGAAGTGAGCAGTTCTTC. Its translation: CASSFGLAGSEQFF.

V usage is TRBV7-8 and J usage is TRBJ1-3; D ambiguous. Germline CDR1 reads SGHVS; CDR2 reads FQNEAQ. This CDR3 has 16 residues. The V gene lost 5 bases and the J gene lost 0 bases, with 14 bases spanning the gap. CDR3 amino acids: CASSTRTGVSGNTIYF. The CDR3 DNA reads as TGTGCCAGCAGCACCCGGACCGGGGTCTCTGGAAACACCATATATTTT.

This rearrangement joins TRBV25-1 to TRBJ1-1, with 7 positions matching TRBD1. Per germline, CDR1 MGHDK and CDR2 SYGVNS. The junction had 14 bases not matched to a gene; V was cut back by 2 bases and J by 5 bases. The CDR3 consists of 17 residues. CDR3 in DNA: TGTGCCAGCAGTGAAAGAGGCCCCGTGGACAGGCGAACTGAAGCTTTCTTT. Encoded protein: CASSERGPVDRRTEAFF.

The chain couples TRBV5-1 to TRBJ2-1, with 7 bases lining up with TRBD2. Trimming took 0 bases from V and 9 from J; bases not matched to a gene: 9. The CDR3 length is 15 residues. Germline CDR1 SGHRS, CDR2 YFSETQ. The CDR3 sequence: CASSLAGAGSVEQFF. Here the CDR3 DNA reads TGCGCCAGCAGCTTGGCCGGAGCGGGGTCCGTTGAGCAGTTCTTC.

In its sample, this clone was seen a few times. The chain recombines TRBV7-9 with TRBJ2-7; 9 bases align to TRBD2. This CDR3 comprises 17 residues. V dropped 3 bases and J dropped 0; count of bases not matched to a gene: 9. In germline, CDR1 is SEHNR, CDR2 FQNEAQ (reference sequence). The chain's CDR3 is CASSFGLAGRSSYEQYF. The CDR3 DNA reads TGTGCCAGCAGCTTTGGGCTAGCGGGGAGAAGCTCCTACGAGCAGTACTTC.

The rearrangement joins TRBV30 to TRBJ2-5; the D gene is possibly TRBD2 (5 bases). The CDR3 sequence is 15 residues long. Germline V gene lookup returns CDR1 GTSNPN and CDR2 SVGIG (reference sequence). V dropped 3 bases and J dropped 3 bases, with 17 bases sitting between them. CDR3 sequence reads: CAWRELEKFEETQYF. The CDR3, as DNA: TGTGCCTGGAGAGAACTAGAAAAGTTTGAAGAGACCCAGTACTTC.

The gene calls are TRBV7-2 and TRBJ2-2; 7 nucleotides line up with TRBD2. Germline loops: CDR1 SGHTA, CDR2 FQGNSA. V dropped 1 base and J dropped 6; count of bases not matched to a gene: 11. CDR3 length: 17 residues. CDR3 DNA sequence: TGTGCCAGCAGCTTAGATATTGGCGGGGGTATCGCCGGGGAGCTGTTTTTT. Its translation is CASSLDIGGGIAGELFF.

This clone was seen a single time. The chain links TRBV5-1 to TRBJ2-3; 7 positions agree with TRBD1. The germline CDR1 and CDR2 sequences are SGHRS and YFSETQ. V dropped 4 bases and J dropped 0; count of bases not matched to a gene: 8. The length of the CDR3 is 16 residues. The CDR3 nucleotides read TGCGCCAGCAGCGTTACAGGGGCCCCTAGCACAGATACGCAGTATTTT. As protein: CASSVTGAPSTDTQYF.

The chain combines TRBV2 with TRBJ2-7, with 9 bases lining up with TRBD1. The V segment lost 9 bases and the J segment 4 bases; nucleotides outside the gene matches: 4. Germline CDR1 SNHLY, CDR2 FYNNEI. The CDR3 extends over 12 amino acids. The CDR3 region is CASNGQGYEQYF. The CDR3 DNA sequence: TGTGCCAGTAATGGACAGGGGTACGAGCAGTACTTC.

The chain links TRBV2 to TRBJ1-1; tentatively, D is TRBD1 (6 bases). CDR1 and CDR2 (germline): SNHLY, FYNNEI. The CDR3 loop spans 13 amino acids. V dropped 6 bases and J dropped 5 bases, with 13 bases sitting between them. In DNA, the CDR3 is TGTGCCAGCAGGGTCTCGAGGGGGACTGAAGCTTTCTTT. Protein sequence: CASRVSRGTEAFF.

In this sample, this clone turned up a few times. The chain employs TRBV27 and TRBJ2-2; 7 bases line up with TRBD2. Germline V gene data show CDR1 as MNHEY and CDR2 as SMNVEV (reference sequence). V shed 5 bases and J 5 bases; nucleotides not matched to a gene: 11. The CDR3 sequence is 16 residues long. CDR3 in amino acids: CASSPGSGRDTGELFF. The CDR3 DNA sequence: TGTGCCAGCAGTCCAGGCTCGGGGAGGGATACCGGGGAGCTGTTTTTT.

This chain links TRBV24-1 with TRBJ2-5; 12 positions agree with TRBD2. The trim removed 3 bases at V and 3 bases at J, leaving 16 bases unmatched. The CDR3 covers 20 residues. Germline assignment: CDR1 KGHDR and CDR2 SFDVKD. Written as DNA, the CDR3 is TGTGCCACCAGTGATGTACCCGGGACTAGCGGGCTGGGTTTAGAAGAGACCCAGTACTTC. Encoded protein: CATSDVPGTSGLGLEETQYF.

This sequence joins TRBV11-1 and TRBJ2-5; possibly TRBD2 for D (6 bases). This CDR3 is 16 amino acids long. CDR1 and CDR2 from the germline V gene are SGHAT and FQDESV (reference sequence). The V gene lost 1 base and the J gene lost 2 bases, with 14 bases spanning the gap. The CDR3, as DNA: TGTGCCAGCAGCTTAGAAGCGGCGGGAAGACAAGAGACCCAGTACTTC. It is translated as CASSLEAAGRQETQYF. Complete variable domain (other parts from reference TRBV11-1 and TRBJ2-5): EAEVAQSPRYKITEKSQAVAFWCDPISGHATLYWYRQILGQGPELLVQFQDESVVDDSQLPKDRFSAERLKGVDSTLKIQPAELGDSAMYLCASSLEAAGRQETQYFGPGTRLLVL.